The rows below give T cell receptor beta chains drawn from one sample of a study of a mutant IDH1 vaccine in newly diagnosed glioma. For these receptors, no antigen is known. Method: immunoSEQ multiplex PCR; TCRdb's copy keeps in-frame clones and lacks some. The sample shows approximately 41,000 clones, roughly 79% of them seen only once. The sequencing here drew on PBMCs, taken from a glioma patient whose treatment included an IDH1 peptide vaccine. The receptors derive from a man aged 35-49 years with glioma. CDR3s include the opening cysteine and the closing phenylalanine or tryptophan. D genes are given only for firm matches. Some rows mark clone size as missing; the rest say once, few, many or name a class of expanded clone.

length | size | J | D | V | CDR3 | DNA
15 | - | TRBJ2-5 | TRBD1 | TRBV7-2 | CASSLRPRGQETQYF | TGTGCCAGCAGCTTACGGCCCAGGGGGCAAGAGACCCAGTACTTC
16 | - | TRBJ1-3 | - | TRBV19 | CASSPLPAFSGNTIYF | TGTGCCAGTAGTCCGCTCCCGGCCTTCTCTGGAAACACCATATATTTT
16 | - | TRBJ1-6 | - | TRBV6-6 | CASSWDGSSYNSPLHF | TGTGCCAGCAGTTGGGACGGCAGCTCCTATAATTCACCCCTCCACTTT
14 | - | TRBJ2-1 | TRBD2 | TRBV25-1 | CASTGRGGRYEQFF | TGTGCCAGCACCGGGCGGGGGGGCCGGTATGAGCAGTTCTTC
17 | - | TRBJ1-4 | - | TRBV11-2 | CASSLVGGDATNEKLFF | TGTGCCAGCAGCTTAGTCGGGGGGGATGCAACTAATGAAAAACTGTTTTTT
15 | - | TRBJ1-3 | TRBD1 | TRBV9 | CASSVGQGAGNTIYF | TGTGCCAGCAGCGTGGGACAGGGCGCGGGAAACACCATATATTTT
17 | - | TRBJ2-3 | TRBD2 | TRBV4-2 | CASSQLVGTSGADTQYF | TGTGCCAGCAGCCAACTTGTTGGGACTAGCGGGGCAGATACGCAGTATTTT
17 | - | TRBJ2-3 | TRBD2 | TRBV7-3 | CASSPYFRAGVGDTQYF | TGTGCCAGCAGCCCCTACTTCAGGGCGGGAGTTGGCGATACGCAGTATTTT
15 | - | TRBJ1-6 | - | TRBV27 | CASRARRGIISPLHF | TGTGCCAGCCGGGCTCGCAGGGGTATAATTTCCCCCCTCCACTTT
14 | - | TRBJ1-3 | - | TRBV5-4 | CASSLAGRGNTIYF | TGTGCCAGCAGCTTGGCAGGGAGGGGAAACACCATATATTTT
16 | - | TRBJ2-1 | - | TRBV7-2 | CASSLVSGSSYNEQFF | TGTGCCAGCAGCTTAGTCTCGGGGAGCTCCTACAATGAGCAGTTCTTC
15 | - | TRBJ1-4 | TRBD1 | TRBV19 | CASSTNRGTNEKLFF | TGTGCCAGTAGTACCAACAGGGGAACTAATGAAAAACTGTTTTTT
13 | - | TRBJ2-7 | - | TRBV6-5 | CASKRDFSYEQYF | TGTGCCAGCAAAAGGGACTTCTCCTACGAGCAGTACTTC
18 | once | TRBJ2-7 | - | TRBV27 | CASAKRLGGGADGYEQYF | TGTGCCAGCGCAAAACGATTAGGAGGGGGCGCGGATGGATACGAGCAGTACTTC
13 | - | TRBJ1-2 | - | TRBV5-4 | CASSLDTNYGYTF | TGTGCCAGCAGCTTGGACACTAACTATGGCTACACCTTC
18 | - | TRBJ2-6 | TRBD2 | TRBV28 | CASSLGGLAASGANVLTF | TGTGCCAGCAGTTTGGGGGGACTAGCAGCCTCTGGGGCCAACGTCCTGACTTTC
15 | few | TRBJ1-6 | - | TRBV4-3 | CASSQGQGNNSPLHF | TGCGCCAGCAGCCAAGGTCAGGGGAATAATTCACCCCTCCACTTT
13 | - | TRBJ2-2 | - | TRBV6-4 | CASSDSTQGELFF | TGTGCCAGCAGTGACTCAACCCAGGGGGAGCTGTTTTTT
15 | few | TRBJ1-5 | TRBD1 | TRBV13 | CASSLGTGGNQPQHF | TGTGCCAGCAGTCTAGGGACAGGGGGCAATCAGCCCCAGCATTTT
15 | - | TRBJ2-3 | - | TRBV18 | CASSPDITGTDTQYF | TGTGCCAGCTCACCCGACATCACTGGCACAGATACGCAGTATTTT
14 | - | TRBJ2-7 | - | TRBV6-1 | CASSERNYAYEQYF | TGTGCCAGCAGTGAACGGAACTACGCCTACGAGCAGTACTTC
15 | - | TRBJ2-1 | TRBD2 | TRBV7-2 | CASSLGGSRANEQFF | TGTGCCAGCAGCTTGGGCGGGAGTAGGGCCAATGAGCAGTTCTTC
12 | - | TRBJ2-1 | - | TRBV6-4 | CASSDNWGEQFF | TGTGCCAGCAGTGACAACTGGGGTGAGCAGTTCTTC
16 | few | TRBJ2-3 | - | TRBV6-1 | CASSEFLAPSTDTQYF | TGTGCCAGCAGTGAATTTTTAGCGCCTAGCACAGATACGCAGTATTTT
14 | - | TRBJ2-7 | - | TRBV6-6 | CASSDGPPQYEQYF | TGTGCCAGCAGTGACGGGCCCCCTCAATACGAGCAGTACTTC
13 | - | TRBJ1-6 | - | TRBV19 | CASSIRGNSPLHF | TGTGCCAGTAGTATCAGGGGCAATTCACCCCTCCACTTT
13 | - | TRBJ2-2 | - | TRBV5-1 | CASRLGNTGELFF | TGCGCCAGCCGCCTCGGGAACACCGGGGAGCTGTTTTTT
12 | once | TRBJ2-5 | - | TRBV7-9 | CASSLVTQEQYF | TGTGCCAGCAGCTTAGTCACGCAAGAGCAGTACTTC
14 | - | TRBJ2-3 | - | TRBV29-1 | CSVERSYGTDTQYF | TGCAGCGTTGAGCGTTCGTATGGCACAGATACGCAGTATTTT
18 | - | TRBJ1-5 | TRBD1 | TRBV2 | CASSEGTGGYGTNQPQHF | TGTGCCAGCAGTGAAGGGACAGGGGGCTATGGTACGAATCAGCCCCAGCATTTT
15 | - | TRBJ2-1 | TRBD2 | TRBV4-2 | CASSQDASGRNEQFF | TGTGCCAGCAGCCAAGACGCTAGCGGGAGGAATGAGCAGTTCTTC
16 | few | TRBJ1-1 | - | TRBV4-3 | CASSQDHLGRDTEAFF | TGCGCCAGCAGCCAAGATCACTTGGGGAGGGACACTGAAGCTTTCTTT
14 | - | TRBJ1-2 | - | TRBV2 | CASSVISAEGGYTF | TGTGCCAGCAGTGTAATCTCAGCCGAGGGTGGCTACACCTTC
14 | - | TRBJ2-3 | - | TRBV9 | CASSAGQTTDTQYF | TGTGCCAGCAGCGCAGGACAGACCACAGATACGCAGTATTTT
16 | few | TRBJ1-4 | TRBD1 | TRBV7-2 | CASSLAQGAGNEKLFF | TGTGCCAGCAGCTTAGCCCAGGGGGCGGGGAATGAAAAACTGTTTTTT
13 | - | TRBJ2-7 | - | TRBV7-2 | CASSERRGGEQYF | TGTGCCAGCAGCGAGCGGCGAGGGGGCGAGCAGTACTTC
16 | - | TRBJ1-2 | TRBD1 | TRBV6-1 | CASSEASPGTGYGYTF | TGTGCCAGCAGTGAAGCTTCCCCCGGGACAGGATATGGCTACACCTTC
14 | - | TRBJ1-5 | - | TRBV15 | CATSTPGENQPQHF | TGTGCCACCAGCACTCCAGGGGAAAATCAGCCCCAGCATTTT
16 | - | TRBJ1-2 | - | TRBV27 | CASSLLGRETTNGYTF | TGTGCCAGCAGTTTATTAGGCAGGGAGACTACCAATGGCTACACCTTC
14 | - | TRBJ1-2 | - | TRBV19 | CASSIWGEDYGYTF | TGTGCCAGTAGTATCTGGGGGGAAGACTATGGCTACACCTTC
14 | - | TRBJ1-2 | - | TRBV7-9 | CASSPDGGRESYTF | TGTGCCAGCAGCCCCGACGGCGGCAGGGAGAGCTACACCTTC
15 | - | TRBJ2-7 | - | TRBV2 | CASRDYGGMSYEQYF | TGTGCCAGCAGGGACTACGGCGGTATGTCCTACGAGCAGTACTTC
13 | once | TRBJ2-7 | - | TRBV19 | CASSIGGYYEQYF | TGTGCCAGTAGTATAGGGGGGTACTACGAGCAGTACTTC
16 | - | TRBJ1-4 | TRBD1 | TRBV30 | CAWSVGQGEIYGKLFF | TGTGCCTGGAGTGTTGGACAGGGGGAAATATACGGAAAACTGTTTTTT
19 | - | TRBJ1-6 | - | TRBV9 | CASSVEREGTDGWYSPLHF | TGTGCCAGCAGCGTAGAAAGGGAGGGGACCGATGGTTGGTATTCACCCCTCCACTTT
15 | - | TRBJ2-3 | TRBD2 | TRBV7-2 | CASSAPAGFTDTQYF | TGTGCCAGCAGCGCCCCAGCGGGGTTCACAGATACGCAGTATTTT
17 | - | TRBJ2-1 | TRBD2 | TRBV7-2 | CASSLAGSGTIYNEQFF | TGTGCCAGCAGCTTAGCTGGTAGCGGGACAATCTACAATGAGCAGTTCTTC
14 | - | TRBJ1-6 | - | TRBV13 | CASSLYTMGSPLHF | TGTGCCAGCAGCTTATATACAATGGGCTCACCCCTCCACTTT
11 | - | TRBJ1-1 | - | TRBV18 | CASSPDTEAFF | TGTGCCAGCTCACCCGACACTGAAGCTTTCTTT
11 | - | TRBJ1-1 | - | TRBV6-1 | CASSKDGRHFF | TGTGCCAGCAGTAAGGACGGCCGTCACTTCTTT
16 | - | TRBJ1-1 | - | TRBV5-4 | CASSLFVGGTIDEAFF | TGTGCCAGCAGCTTGTTCGTAGGGGGAACGATAGACGAAGCTTTCTTT
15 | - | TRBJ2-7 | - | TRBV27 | CASSPEGLSTYEQYF | TGTGCCAGCAGTCCCGAAGGACTATCGACCTACGAGCAGTACTTC
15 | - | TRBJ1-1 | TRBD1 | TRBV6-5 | CASIGRTGGYTEAFF | TGTGCCAGCATTGGACGGACAGGGGGATACACTGAAGCTTTCTTT
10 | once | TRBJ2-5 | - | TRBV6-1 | CASRISTQYF | TGTGCCAGCAGGATCTCAACCCAGTACTTC
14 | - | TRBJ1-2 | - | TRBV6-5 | CASWEPERAQGYTF | TGTGCCAGCTGGGAGCCCGAGCGGGCCCAAGGCTACACCTTC
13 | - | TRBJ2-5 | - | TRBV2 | CASTRDIRETQYF | TGTGCCAGCACGAGGGACATTAGGGAGACCCAGTACTTC
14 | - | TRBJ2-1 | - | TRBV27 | CASSLSAVLNEQFF | TGTGCCAGCAGTTTATCAGCCGTCCTTAATGAGCAGTTCTTC